Listed below are T cell receptor beta chains from one sample, sequenced in a study of blood T cell repertoires in COVID-19. Assay: immunoSEQ multiplex PCR; the TCRdb copy retains only in-frame clones and omits some. The table shows over 250,000 clones, with 86% occurring only once. The sequenced material came from PBMCs or T cells enriched from blood (not recorded which). The source is a woman aged 18-35 years who had recovered from COVID-19. The CDR3 runs from the conserved cysteine through the conserved F or W. A D gene is named only where the DNA matches it firmly. Expanded clones are given a class, and other clones once, few, many or no size at all.

TRBV7-6	few	TRBJ2-1	TRBD2	CASSLAVGGGNYNEQFF	TGTGCCAGCAGCTTAGCCGTTGGGGGGGGAAATTACAATGAGCAGTTCTTC
TRBV11-3	.	TRBJ1-6	.	CASSLVGPSPLHF	TGTGCCAGCAGCTTAGTGGGGCCTTCACCCCTCCACTTT
TRBV2	.	TRBJ1-4	.	CASSERQTNEKLFF	TGTGCCAGCAGTGAGAGGCAGACTAATGAAAAACTGTTTTTT
TRBV2	few	TRBJ1-4	TRBD1	CASQQGADNEKLFF	TGTGCCAGCCAACAGGGGGCAGATAATGAAAAACTGTTTTTT
TRBV20-1	.	TRBJ2-7	TRBD2	CSASSSGIPYEQYF	TGCAGTGCTAGTTCTAGCGGGATCCCCTACGAGCAGTACTTC
TRBV18	.	TRBJ2-7	.	CASSPIGNSYEQYF	TGTGCCAGCTCACCGATCGGGAACTCCTACGAGCAGTACTTC
TRBV6-5	.	TRBJ2-1	TRBD2	CASSPDGGSMNEQFF	TGTGCCAGCAGTCCAGACGGCGGGAGCATGAATGAGCAGTTCTTC
TRBV2	few	TRBJ2-4	TRBD1	CASSDGDRGFKNIQYF	TGTGCCAGCAGTGATGGGGACAGGGGATTTAAAAACATTCAGTACTTC
TRBV27	once	TRBJ2-7	.	CASSPSSYEQYF	TGTGCCAGCAGTCCGAGCTCCTACGAGCAGTACTTC
TRBV19	once	TRBJ1-1	TRBD1	CASSIYRGPDTEAFF	TGTGCCAGTAGTATATACAGGGGGCCGGACACTGAAGCTTTCTTT
TRBV28	.	TRBJ2-7	TRBD1	CASSLYPTGVSYEQYF	TGTGCCAGCAGTTTATACCCGACAGGGGTCTCCTACGAGCAGTACTTC
TRBV6-2/TRBV6-3	.	TRBJ2-7	TRBD2	CASSPSPYLAAYEQYF	TGTGCCAGCAGTCCATCACCGTATCTAGCGGCCTACGAGCAGTACTTC
TRBV18	.	TRBJ2-3	TRBD2	CASSPSGLAGVVSDTQYF	TGTGCCAGCTCACCCTCTGGACTAGCGGGAGTGGTGTCAGATACGCAGTATTTT
TRBV28	.	TRBJ2-1	TRBD1	CASSLPTGGYNEQFF	TGTGCCAGCAGTTTGCCGACAGGGGGCTACAATGAGCAGTTCTTC
TRBV11-2	once	TRBJ2-1	.	CASSFSPTNEQFF	TGTGCCAGCAGCTTTAGTCCCACCAATGAGCAGTTCTTC
TRBV6-6	.	TRBJ2-7	TRBD1	CALRDRDHEQYF	TGTGCCTTAAGGGACAGGGACCACGAGCAGTACTTC
TRBV7-2	.	TRBJ2-1	.	CASSFVGGLQSSYNEQFF	TGTGCCAGCAGCTTCGTCGGGGGTCTCCAGAGCTCCTACAATGAGCAGTTCTTC
TRBV3-1/TRBV3-2	.	TRBJ1-1	.	CASSQVGGAMTEAFF	TGTGCCAGCAGCCAAGTTGGGGGGGCAATGACTGAAGCTTTCTTT
TRBV7-2	.	TRBJ2-7	TRBD2	CASSQRSGGEYEQYF	TGTGCCAGCAGCCAACGTAGCGGGGGGGAATACGAGCAGTACTTC
TRBV14	.	TRBJ2-7	.	CASSQEGGTDVNYEQYF	TGTGCCAGCAGCCAAGAAGGGGGGACAGATGTTAACTACGAGCAGTACTTC
TRBV4-3	.	TRBJ1-6	.	CASSQDLRDNSPLHF	TGCGCCAGCAGCCAAGATCTGAGAGATAATTCACCCCTCCACTTT
TRBV5-6	.	TRBJ2-3	.	CASSLDRVVTDTQYF	TGTGCCAGCAGCTTGGACAGGGTTGTGACAGATACGCAGTATTTT
TRBV12-3/TRBV12-4	.	TRBJ1-3	.	CASSLGAGNTIYF	TGTGCCAGCAGCCTAGGGGCCGGAAACACCATATATTTT
TRBV28	.	TRBJ1-3	TRBD1	CASSYSRGPSGNTIYF	TGTGCCAGCAGTTATAGCAGGGGGCCTTCTGGAAACACCATATATTTT
TRBV28	.	TRBJ2-1	TRBD2	CASRPGTSGSRGEQFF	TGTGCCAGCAGACCTGGGACTAGCGGGAGTCGTGGTGAGCAGTTCTTC
TRBV27	.	TRBJ2-7	TRBD1	CASSVDRTTYEQYF	TGTGCCAGCAGCGTGGACAGGACGACCTACGAGCAGTACTTC
TRBV9	.	TRBJ1-2	.	CASSVDWNEGNYGYTF	TGTGCCAGCAGCGTAGATTGGAATGAGGGCAACTATGGCTACACCTTC
TRBV5-1	.	TRBJ1-4	TRBD1	CASRGDRVNEKLFF	TGCGCCAGCAGAGGGGACAGGGTTAACGAAAAACTGTTTTTT
TRBV7-8	.	TRBJ1-2	TRBD1	CASSSRDRAYGYTF	TGTGCCAGCAGCTCCCGGGACAGGGCCTATGGCTACACCTTC
TRBV4-3	.	TRBJ1-6	.	CASKPTSNSPLHF	TGCGCCAGCAAACCGACAAGTAATTCACCCCTCCACTTT
TRBV6-1	.	TRBJ2-3	.	CASSETSRPDTQYF	TGTGCCAGCAGTGAAACTAGCAGGCCAGATACGCAGTATTTT
TRBV9	.	TRBJ2-5	TRBD2	CASSVVVAGGLETQYF	TGTGCCAGCAGCGTAGTCGTGGCGGGGGGTTTGGAGACCCAGTACTTC
TRBV5-4	few	TRBJ1-6	.	CASSLSQVNSPLHF	TGTGCCAGCAGCTTGAGTCAGGTTAATTCACCCCTCCACTTT
TRBV6-5	.	TRBJ2-3	.	CASMVMRGTDTQYF	TGTGCCAGCATGGTCATGCGGGGCACAGATACGCAGTATTTT
TRBV13	.	TRBJ1-1	TRBD1	CASSQGGRGEAFF	TGTGCCAGCAGCCAGGGGGGCAGAGGGGAAGCTTTCTTT
TRBV6-5	.	TRBJ1-6	.	CASSYSEEGSGSPLHF	TGTGCCAGCAGTTACTCCGAGGAGGGAAGTGGTTCACCCCTCCACTTT
TRBV6-5	.	TRBJ1-1	.	CAGELGGAEAFF	TGTGCCGGGGAGCTGGGGGGAGCGGAAGCTTTCTTT
TRBV28	.	TRBJ2-2	.	CASSSPGFRATGELFF	TGTGCCAGCAGTTCCCCAGGGTTTAGAGCCACCGGGGAGCTGTTTTTT
TRBV11-3	many	TRBJ2-7	TRBD2	CASSLTRTSGLQYF	TGTGCCAGCAGCCTCACCCGGACTAGCGGGTTGCAGTACTTC
TRBV18	.	TRBJ2-1	.	CASSPSANPGYNEQFF	TGTGCCAGCTCACCGTCCGCCAACCCGGGCTACAATGAGCAGTTCTTC
TRBV6-5	.	TRBJ2-7	TRBD1	CASTLPRTGSNEQYF	TGTGCCAGCACCCTACCCAGGACAGGTTCAAACGAGCAGTACTTC
TRBV20-1	.	TRBJ2-2	.	CSASGAGNTGELFF	TGCAGTGCTAGTGGGGCGGGGAACACCGGGGAGCTGTTTTTT
TRBV30	.	TRBJ1-2	.	CAWSVSGSGGYTF	TGTGCCTGGAGTGTATCAGGGTCAGGAGGCTACACCTTC
TRBV4-2	few	TRBJ2-2	TRBD2	CASKTGPRETGELFF	TGTGCCAGCAAAACCGGTCCGCGGGAGACCGGGGAGCTGTTTTTT
TRBV15	.	TRBJ2-3	.	CATSRDPVRATQYF	TGTGCCACCAGCAGAGATCCCGTCAGGGCAACGCAGTATTTT
TRBV5-5	.	TRBJ1-2	.	CASNLIGAYGYTF	TGTGCCAGCAACCTCATTGGGGCCTATGGCTACACCTTC
TRBV27	.	TRBJ2-7	.	CASSSVDSAYEQYF	TGTGCCAGCAGTTCTGTGGACTCCGCCTACGAGCAGTACTTC
TRBV9	.	TRBJ1-1	.	CASSGNRNTEAFF	TGTGCCAGCAGCGGAAACAGGAACACTGAAGCTTTCTTT
TRBV30	.	TRBJ1-2	TRBD1	CAWRLDRARGYTF	TGTGCCTGGAGACTGGACAGGGCCCGTGGCTACACCTTC
TRBV5-4	.	TRBJ2-3	TRBD2	CASSFGLASTDTQYF	TGTGCCAGCAGCTTCGGACTAGCGAGCACAGATACGCAGTATTTT
TRBV2	.	TRBJ2-1	TRBD1	CASSVQTTGGDEQFF	TGTGCCAGCAGTGTCCAAACGACAGGGGGCGATGAGCAGTTCTTC